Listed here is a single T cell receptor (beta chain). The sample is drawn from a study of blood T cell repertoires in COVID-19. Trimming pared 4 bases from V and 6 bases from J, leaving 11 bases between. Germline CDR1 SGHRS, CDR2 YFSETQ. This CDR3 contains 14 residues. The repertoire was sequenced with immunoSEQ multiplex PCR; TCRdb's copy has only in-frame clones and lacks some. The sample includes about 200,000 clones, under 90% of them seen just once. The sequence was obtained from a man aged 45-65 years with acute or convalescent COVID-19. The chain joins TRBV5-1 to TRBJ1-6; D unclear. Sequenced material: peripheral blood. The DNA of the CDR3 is TGCGCCAGCAGCGAGGCAGCAGCTAATTCACCCCTCCACTTT. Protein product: CASSEAAANSPLHF.